The present T cell receptor (gamma chain) was sequenced within a study of Vδ1+ human thymocytes. The study, taken as a whole, reports: In the thymus, TRG and TRD repertoires looked highly polyclonal with Gaussian CDR3 lengths. Unexpected Vdelta2 sequences could cause misinterpretation of bulk repertoire data.

The trim removed 0 bases at V and 5 bases at J, leaving 4 bases unmatched. CDR1 VTNTFY and CDR2 YDVSTARD come from the germline V gene (reference sequence). The length of the CDR3 is 13 residues. This clone was detected a few times. The antigen is undetermined. A much bigger clone sits one base away, suggesting this may be a read error. The same CDR3 is also encoded by other DNA sequences in this sample. Sequences come from RNA converted to cDNA by reverse transcription. Multiplex PCR used pooled V-gene forward primers and a constant-region reverse primer to amplify CDR3s. TCRdb re-identified clones in the multiplex PCR reads via CATT. The profile shows over 20,000 gamma-chain clones, roughly an eighth of them singletons.

The rearrangement joins TRGV3 to TRGJ1 or TRGJ2. The source of this sequence is a child younger than two who had congenital heart surgery. Specimen: Vdelta1+ gamma-delta thymocytes from the thymus. The subset denotes: FACS-sorted CD3+ TCRalphabeta- TCRVdelta1+ TCRVdelta2- thymocytes. Here the CDR3 DNA reads TGTGCCACCTGGGACAGGCTTAATTATAAGAAACTCTTT. It translates to CATWDRLNYKKLF.